The 30 T cell receptor beta chains presented below share a single source sample, sequenced in a study of blood T cell repertoires in COVID-19 (dated by TCRdb to the early 2020s). Receptor amplification or capture employed the immunoSEQ multiplex PCR assay. TCRdb carries this immuneACCESS record with in-frame sequences only. Its versions omit some clonotypes, under half of them owing to an unresolved V gene in the studies checked, with the rest unexplained. Here the sample has about 82,000 clones; about four fifths occur a single time. The leading ten clones occupy around 15% of the sample. Sequenced sample: peripheral blood. The receptors derive from a woman aged 60 to 75 with acute or convalescent COVID-19.

This clone appeared many times. This chain connects TRBV14 to TRBJ2-7; 9 bases agree with TRBD1. CDR3 length equals 13 residues. The germline CDR1 and CDR2 sequences are SGHDN and FVKESK. V was clipped by 4 bases and J by 3 bases; unmatched bases: 1. This CDR3 reads CASSRDRVYEQYF. CDR3 nucleotide sequence: TGTGCCAGCAGCCGGGACAGGGTCTACGAGCAGTACTTC.

This sequence joins TRBV30 and TRBJ1-1, with a weak D call TRBD1 (5 bases). The CDR3 contains 15 residues. Deletions cut 3 bases from V and 2 bases from J, with 16 bases between. Germline V gene lookup returns CDR1 GTSNPN and CDR2 SVGIG (reference sequence). The CDR3 sequence: CAWRPPGLGNTEAFF. DNA of the CDR3: TGTGCCTGGAGGCCTCCAGGGCTCGGAAACACTGAAGCTTTCTTT.

The DNA for the CDR3 is TGTGCCAGCAGGGATACAGGGGGCGGAAATGAAAAACTGTTTTTT. Translated, it gives CASRDTGGGNEKLFF. The J gene is TRBJ1-4, the V gene TRBV6-5; 9 positions match TRBD1. Germline V gene sequence: CDR1 MNHEY, CDR2 SVGAGI. This CDR3 is built from 15 residues. V lost 6 bases and J lost 5; bases outside the gene matches: 7.

This chain joins TRBV7-8 and TRBJ2-7; 7 nucleotides match TRBD2. With V trimmed by 1 base and J by 6 bases, 12 bases remained unmatched. Germline CDR1 SGHVS, CDR2 FQNEAQ. The CDR3 is made up of 16 amino acids. Here the CDR3 DNA reads TGTGCCAGCAGCTTAGGACCTCGGGGGGATCTAGGCGAGCAGTACTTC. It is translated as CASSLGPRGDLGEQYF.

The rearrangement links TRBV6-5 to TRBJ2-1; D might be TRBD2 (6 bases). CDR3 size: 15 residues. With 6 bases removed from V and 5 bases from J, the gap between germline ends came to 17 bases. Germline CDR1 and CDR2: MNHEY and SVGAGI. The CDR3: CASRPDRAGNNEQFF. Written as DNA, the CDR3 is TGTGCCAGCAGGCCCGACCGGGCGGGAAACAATGAGCAGTTCTTC.

This chain connects TRBV2 to TRBJ1-1; D is possibly TRBD1 (6 bases). V dropped 7 bases and J dropped 1 base, with 13 bases sitting between them. CDR3 size: 14 residues. CDR1 and CDR2 (germline): SNHLY, FYNNEI. The CDR3 loop is CASIFGGANTEAFF. Here the CDR3 DNA reads TGTGCCAGCATTTTTGGGGGGGCGAACACTGAAGCTTTCTTT.

This chain joins TRBV4-2 and TRBJ2-2; TRBD2 might be the D (6 bases). CDR3 size: 14 residues. Germline V CDR1 and CDR2: LGHNA, YNFKEQ. V was shortened by 8 bases and J by 5 bases, with 15 bases between the two germline ends. Here the CDR3 reads CASGAGRGTGELFF. For the CDR3, the DNA is TGTGCCAGCGGGGCGGGAAGAGGGACCGGGGAGCTGTTTTTT.

V usage is TRBV12-3 or TRBV12-4 and J usage is TRBJ1-5; D possibly corresponds to TRBD1 (5 bases). Trimming pared 3 bases from V and 7 bases from J, leaving 10 bases between. This CDR3 comprises 13 residues. CDR3 nucleotides: TGTGCCAGCAGTTTCAGGGAGGAACAGCCCCAGCATTTT. It is translated as CASSFREEQPQHF.

This clone was observed a single time. The rearrangement links TRBV11-3 to TRBJ2-3, with D hard to call. CDR3 length: 13 amino acids. Trimming pared 0 bases from V and 5 bases from J, leaving 6 bases between. Germline CDR1 SGHNT, CDR2 YENEEA. The CDR3 coding sequence is TGTGCCAGCAGCTTAGATCGTCGAGATACGCAGTATTTT. Translating it yields CASSLDRRDTQYF.

This chain connects TRBV6-5 to TRBJ2-7; tentatively, D is TRBD1 (6 bases). This CDR3 contains 11 residues. The germline V gene has CDR1 MNHEY and CDR2 SVGAGI. V was pared by 6 bases and J by 4 bases, with 7 bases between. CDR3 coding DNA: TGTGCCAGCAGGAGGGGGTACGAGCAGTACTTC. This encodes CASRRGYEQYF.

V and J are TRBV7-2 and TRBJ2-1; D may be TRBD2 (6 bases). V was trimmed by 5 bases and J by 13 bases, leaving 15 bases between them. The CDR3 loop spans 12 amino acids. The V gene's germline CDR1 is SGHTA and CDR2 FQGNSA. The CDR3 region is CASSPPGLFQFF. The CDR3 DNA reads as TGTGCCAGCAGCCCCCCGGGACTCTTTCAGTTCTTC.

Here the CDR3 DNA reads TGTGCCTGGAACGGAGGGAGTAACACCATATATTTT. It specifies CAWNGGSNTIYF. The rearrangement joins TRBV30 to TRBJ1-3; D ambiguous. The V gene's germline CDR1 is GTSNPN and CDR2 SVGIG (reference sequence). The CDR3 totals 12 residues. Trimming stripped 4 bases from V and 7 bases from J, with 11 bases between.

The sample holds a few counts of this clone. This sequence joins TRBV29-1 and TRBJ1-2; D gene ambiguous. This CDR3 comprises 13 residues. Germline V gene lookup returns CDR1 SQVTM and CDR2 ANQGSEA. For the CDR3, the DNA is TGCAGTGCTGGACTGCCGCGCAGCTATGGCTACACCTTC. It translates to CSAGLPRSYGYTF.

The V and J genes are TRBV15 and TRBJ1-3, with D possibly being TRBD1 (6 bases). The V and J ends lost 4 bases and 4 bases respectively, with 17 bases between them. In germline, CDR1 is LNHNV, CDR2 YYDKDF (reference sequence). This CDR3 contains 16 residues. CDR3 nucleotides: TGTGCCACCAGCATATCACAGGGAAATAAGGGAAACACCATATATTTT. Residues: CATSISQGNKGNTIYF.

The chain employs TRBV6-5 and TRBJ1-2, with D possibly TRBD1 on 5 matching bases. Germline CDR1 and CDR2: MNHEY and SVGAGI. The V gene lost 0 bases and the J gene lost 2 bases, with 13 bases spanning the gap. This CDR3 spans 16 amino acids. The CDR3 protein is CASSYSQPGVNYGYTF. CDR3 DNA: TGTGCCAGCAGTTACTCCCAACCGGGGGTCAACTATGGCTACACCTTC.

This clone was seen a single time. This chain joins TRBV5-6 and TRBJ2-3; TRBD1 is a possible D gene (5 bases). V lost 2 bases to trimming and J lost 0 bases, with 10 bases between them. This CDR3 has 15 residues. From germline, CDR1 is SGHDT and CDR2 YYEEEE. CDR3 region: CASSFRGLSTDTQYF. The CDR3 DNA sequence: TGTGCCAGCAGCTTTAGGGGCCTTAGCACAGATACGCAGTATTTT.

The chain recombines TRBV11-2 with TRBJ1-2; 7 bases agree with TRBD1. V lost 0 bases, J lost 7 bases, and 11 bases stayed unmatched. There are 16 residues in the CDR3. Germline values: CDR1 SGHAT, CDR2 FQNNGV. CDR3: CASSLDLIQGEAGYTF. In DNA, the CDR3 is TGTGCCAGCAGCTTAGACCTCATTCAGGGGGAAGCTGGCTACACCTTC.

The chain combines TRBV5-1 with TRBJ2-3, with 8 bases that match TRBD2. CDR3 size: 18 residues. J gave up 4 bases and V 0 bases, and 13 bases lay outside the gene matches. Germline V gives CDR1 SGHRS, CDR2 YFSETQ. The CDR3 here is CASSLVESGSSYPDTQYF. The CDR3 DNA reads as TGCGCCAGCAGCTTGGTTGAGAGCGGGAGCTCGTACCCAGATACGCAGTATTTT.

This chain connects TRBV7-9 to TRBJ1-5; no clear D. CDR1 SEHNR and CDR2 FQNEAQ come from the germline V gene (reference sequence). This CDR3 spans 13 amino acids. V gave up 3 bases and J gave up 6 bases, with 9 bases separating them. As DNA, the CDR3 is TGTGCCAGCAGCTTTGAAGGAGGTCAGCCCCAGCATTTT. This gives the protein CASSFEGGQPQHF.

The chain carries TRBV28 and TRBJ2-7; D possibly corresponds to TRBD2 (7 bases). This CDR3 region has 17 residues. The germline gives CDR1 MDHEN, CDR2 SYDVKM. The V gene lost 6 bases and the J gene lost 4 bases, with 25 bases spanning the gap. The CDR3 here is CASSSPSLGGRGYEQYF. The CDR3 coding sequence is TGTGCCAGCAGCTCCCCAAGTTTAGGGGGGAGGGGTTACGAGCAGTACTTC.

The chain carries TRBV5-1 and TRBJ2-3, with 9 bases fitting TRBD2. V gave up 0 bases and J gave up 3 bases; unmatched junction bases: 5. The CDR3 spans 16 residues. CDR1 is SGHRS, CDR2 YFSETQ, per germline. The CDR3 DNA reads TGCGCCAGCAGCTTGGTTGCGGGAGGGGTTACAGATACGCAGTATTTT. Its protein is CASSLVAGGVTDTQYF.

The chain carries TRBV25-1 and TRBJ1-1; 8 bases are shared with TRBD1. Germline values: CDR1 MGHDK, CDR2 SYGVNS. This CDR3 contains 13 residues. The J segment lost 5 bases and the V segment lost 8 bases, leaving 7 bases of the junction unmatched. Here the CDR3 reads CASQTTGGTEAFF. The CDR3 DNA reads as TGTGCCAGCCAGACTACAGGGGGAACTGAAGCTTTCTTT.

This chain uses TRBV5-1 with TRBJ2-4; 9 bases line up with TRBD2. CDR1 SGHRS and CDR2 YFSETQ come from the germline V gene. There are 16 residues in the CDR3. Trimming cost V 1 base and J 1 base; bases outside gene matches: 3. The CDR3 spells CASSLPSGGAKNIQYF. CDR3 coding DNA: TGCGCCAGCAGCTTGCCCAGCGGGGGGGCCAAAAACATTCAGTACTTC.

The V gene is TRBV9, the J gene TRBJ1-6; D ambiguous. The CDR3 spans 15 residues. Trimming shortened V by 1 base and J by 6 bases, and 11 bases separated the two germline ends. Germline CDR1 reads SGDLS; CDR2 reads YYNGEE. The CDR3 spells CASSVYDGFNSPLHF. The CDR3 coding sequence is TGTGCCAGCAGCGTATATGACGGGTTTAATTCACCCCTCCACTTT.

V and J are TRBV6-2 or TRBV6-3 and TRBJ2-5; perhaps TRBD2 as D (6 bases). CDR1 and CDR2 (germline): MNHEY, SVGEGT. The germline V and J ends were trimmed by 2 bases and 5 bases, with 15 bases remaining between them. The CDR3 covers 15 residues. The CDR3 DNA sequence: TGTGCCAGCAGTTACGAGGGACTGCCCCGGGAGACCCAGTACTTC. This encodes CASSYEGLPRETQYF.

The V and J genes are TRBV18 and TRBJ2-2, with D possibly TRBD1 on 6 matching bases. V dropped 0 bases and J dropped 8 bases, with 13 bases sitting between them. This CDR3 comprises 15 residues. The germline gives CDR1 KGHSH, CDR2 LQKENI. CDR3 in DNA: TGTGCCAGCTCACCACCCGGACAGAGTGGTGGGGAGCTGTTTTTT. Residues: CASSPPGQSGGELFF.

The J gene is TRBJ1-2, the V gene TRBV5-1; tentative D call: TRBD1 (5 bases). Looked up from germline, CDR1 is SGHRS and CDR2 is YFSETQ. This CDR3 spans 14 amino acids. Trimming pared 4 bases from V and 8 bases from J, leaving 18 bases between. CDR3 nucleotides: TGCGCCAGCAGCCCGGCCGGGACTAATGAGGGCTACACCTTC. Translation: CASSPAGTNEGYTF.

The chain carries TRBV6-5 and TRBJ1-2; 10 nucleotides match TRBD1. The CDR3 has 15 amino acids. The J segment lost 4 bases and the V segment lost 7 bases, leaving 9 bases of the junction unmatched. The V gene's germline CDR1 is MNHEY and CDR2 SVGAGI. CDR3 bases: TGTGCCAGCACCAGGGACAGGGGAAGGAGCTATGGCTACACCTTC. It is translated as CASTRDRGRSYGYTF.

The chain recombines TRBV19 with TRBJ2-7, with 7 bases fitting TRBD1. Trimming cost V 6 bases and J 5 bases; bases outside gene matches: 10. Germline CDR1 is LNHDA and CDR2 is SQIVND (reference sequence). CDR3 length equals 14 residues. CDR3 loop: CASRPQGSEHEQYF. The CDR3 DNA is TGTGCCAGTAGGCCACAGGGGAGCGAGCACGAGCAGTACTTC. The whole variable domain, remainder taken from reference TRBV19 and TRBJ2-7, is DGGITQSPKYLFRKEGQNVTLSCEQNLNHDAMYWYRQDPGQGLRLIYYSQIVNDFQKGDIAEGYSVSREKKESFPLTVTSAQKNPTAFYLCASRPQGSEHEQYFGPGTRLTVT.

The chain links TRBV6-4 to TRBJ1-1; D might be TRBD1 (5 bases). The germline V gene has CDR1 MRHNA and CDR2 SNTAGT. Trimming took 3 bases from V and 6 from J, leaving 14 bases between them. This CDR3 contains 14 residues. This CDR3 is CASSEAAGRAEAFF. The CDR3 nucleotides read TGTGCCAGCAGTGAAGCCGCGGGGCGGGCTGAAGCTTTCTTT.